A few counts support the clone carrying this T cell receptor beta chain. No antigen is known for it. The data originate from a study of beta chain features in type 1 diabetes. Study results and limitations: PCR might preferentially amplify shorter templates, equally in patients and controls. Fewer junction insertions and more nucleotide deletions appeared in type 1 diabetes patients. All four CD4+ subsets of Type 1 diabetes patients contained TCRB CDR3s that were moderately but significantly shorter.

By way of CD45RO/CCR7/CD25/CD127/CD95/CD27, the CD4+ regulatory, stem cell-like memory, central memory and naive cells were sorted. V shed 2 bases and J shed 5 bases, with 11 bases lying between them. CDR1 and CDR2 from the germline V gene are KGHSH and LQKENI. CDR3 length: 14 residues. Sequenced material consisted of expressed TCRB transcripts (all of the isolated RNA was reverse transcribed). Clones were read by immunoSEQ multiplex PCR, and TCRdb kept only the in-frame ones, dropping some. The data hold hundreds of thousands of clones, with around an eighth observed a single time. The chain couples TRBV18 to TRBJ2-3, with D maybe TRBD2 (7 bases). The TCR sequence derives from a man aged 18 to 35 with type 1 diabetes. The sequencing sample was made of naive CD4+ T cells from blood. For the CDR3, the DNA is TGTGCCAGCTCACCAGGGGGGGCAGGAGATACGCAGTATTTT. Translating gives CASSPGGAGDTQYF.